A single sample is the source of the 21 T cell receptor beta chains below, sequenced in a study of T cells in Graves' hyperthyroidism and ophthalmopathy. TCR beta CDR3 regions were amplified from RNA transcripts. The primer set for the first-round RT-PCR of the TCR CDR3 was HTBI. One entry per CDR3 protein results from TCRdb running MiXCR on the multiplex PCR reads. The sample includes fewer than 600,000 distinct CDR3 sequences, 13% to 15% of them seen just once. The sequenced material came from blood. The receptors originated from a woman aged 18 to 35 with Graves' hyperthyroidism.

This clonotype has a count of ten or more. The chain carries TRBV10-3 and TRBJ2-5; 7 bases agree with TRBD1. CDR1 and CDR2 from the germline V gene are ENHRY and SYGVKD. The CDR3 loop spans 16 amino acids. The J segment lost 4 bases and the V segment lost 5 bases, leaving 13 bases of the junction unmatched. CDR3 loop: CAISTTRDPGGETQYF. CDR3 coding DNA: TGTGCCATCAGTACAACCCGGGACCCAGGGGGAGAGACCCAGTACTTC.

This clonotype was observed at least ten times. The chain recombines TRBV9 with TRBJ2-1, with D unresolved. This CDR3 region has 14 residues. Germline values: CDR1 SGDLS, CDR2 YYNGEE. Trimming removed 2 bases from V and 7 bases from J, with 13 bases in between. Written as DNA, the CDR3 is TGTGCCAGCAGCGTTGGTGGATTGCGTAATGAGCAGTTCTTC. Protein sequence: CASSVGGLRNEQFF.

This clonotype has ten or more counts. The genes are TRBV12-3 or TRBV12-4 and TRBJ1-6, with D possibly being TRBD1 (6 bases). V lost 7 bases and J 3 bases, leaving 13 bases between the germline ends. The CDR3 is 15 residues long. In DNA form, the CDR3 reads TGTGCCAGCAACTTCCAGGGGTTCTATAATTCACCCCTCCACTTT. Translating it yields CASNFQGFYNSPLHF.

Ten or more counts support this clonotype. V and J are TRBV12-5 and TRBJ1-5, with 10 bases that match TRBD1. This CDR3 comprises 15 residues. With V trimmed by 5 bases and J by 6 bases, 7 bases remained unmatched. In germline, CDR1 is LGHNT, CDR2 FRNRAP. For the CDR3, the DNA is TGTGCTAGTGGTATCGGGACAGGGGCGATTCAGCCCCAGCATTTT. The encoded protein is CASGIGTGAIQPQHF. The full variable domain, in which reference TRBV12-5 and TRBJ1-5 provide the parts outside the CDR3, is DARVTQTPRHKVTEMGQEVTMRCQPILGHNTVFWYRQTMMQGLELLAYFRNRAPLDDSGMPKDRFSAEMPDATLATLKIQPSEPRDSAVYFCASGIGTGAIQPQHFGDGTRLSIL.

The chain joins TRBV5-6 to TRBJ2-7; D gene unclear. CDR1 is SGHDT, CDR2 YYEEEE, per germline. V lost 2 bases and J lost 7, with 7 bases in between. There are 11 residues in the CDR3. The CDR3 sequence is CASSFWGEQYV. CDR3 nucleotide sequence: TGTGCCAGCAGCTTTTGGGGAGAGCAGTACGTC.

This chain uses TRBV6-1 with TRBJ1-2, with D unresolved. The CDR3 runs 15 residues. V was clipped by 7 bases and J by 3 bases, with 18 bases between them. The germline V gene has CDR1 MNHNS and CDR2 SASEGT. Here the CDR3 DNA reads TGTGCCAGCACCAACCCCGGCAGCCTCGACTATGGCTACACCTTC. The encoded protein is CASTNPGSLDYGYTF.

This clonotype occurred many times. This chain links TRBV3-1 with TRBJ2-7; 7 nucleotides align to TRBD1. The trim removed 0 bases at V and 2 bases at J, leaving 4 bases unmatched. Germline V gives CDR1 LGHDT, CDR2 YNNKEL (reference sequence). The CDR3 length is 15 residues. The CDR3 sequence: CASSQDTTGAYEQYF. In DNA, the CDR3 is TGTGCCAGCAGCCAAGATACCACAGGGGCCTACGAGCAGTACTTC.

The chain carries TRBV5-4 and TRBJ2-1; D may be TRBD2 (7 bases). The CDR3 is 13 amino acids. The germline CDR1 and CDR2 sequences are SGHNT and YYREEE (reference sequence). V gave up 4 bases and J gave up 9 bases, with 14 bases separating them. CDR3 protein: CASSLPGGGEQFF. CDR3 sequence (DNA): TGTGCCAGCAGCCTCCCGGGGGGCGGTGAGCAGTTCTTC.

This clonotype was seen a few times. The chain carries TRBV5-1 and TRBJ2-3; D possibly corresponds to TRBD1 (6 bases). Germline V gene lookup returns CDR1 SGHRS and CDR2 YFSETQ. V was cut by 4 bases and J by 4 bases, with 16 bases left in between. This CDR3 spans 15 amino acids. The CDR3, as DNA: TGCGCCAGCAGCCGAGACAGGCAAGTAGCAGATACGCAGTATTTT. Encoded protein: CASSRDRQVADTQYF.

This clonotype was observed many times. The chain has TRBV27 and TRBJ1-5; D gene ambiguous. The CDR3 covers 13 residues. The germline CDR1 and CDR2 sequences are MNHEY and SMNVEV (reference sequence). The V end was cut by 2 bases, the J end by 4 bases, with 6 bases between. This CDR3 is CASSLVWNQPQHF. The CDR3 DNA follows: TGTGCCAGCAGTTTAGTATGGAATCAGCCCCAGCATTTT.

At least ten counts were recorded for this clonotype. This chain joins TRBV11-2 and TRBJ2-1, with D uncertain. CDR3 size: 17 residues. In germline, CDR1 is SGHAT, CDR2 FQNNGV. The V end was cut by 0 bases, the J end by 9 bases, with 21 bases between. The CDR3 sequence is CASSLDDRPPRRGEQFF. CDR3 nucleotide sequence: TGTGCCAGCAGCTTAGATGACCGCCCGCCGAGGCGTGGTGAGCAGTTCTTC.

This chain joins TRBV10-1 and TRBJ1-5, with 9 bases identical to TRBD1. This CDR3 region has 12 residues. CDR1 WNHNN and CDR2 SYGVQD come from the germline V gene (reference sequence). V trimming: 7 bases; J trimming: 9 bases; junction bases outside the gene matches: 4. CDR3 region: CASKTGGRPQHF. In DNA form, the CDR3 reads TGCGCCAGCAAGACAGGGGGTCGGCCCCAGCATTTT.

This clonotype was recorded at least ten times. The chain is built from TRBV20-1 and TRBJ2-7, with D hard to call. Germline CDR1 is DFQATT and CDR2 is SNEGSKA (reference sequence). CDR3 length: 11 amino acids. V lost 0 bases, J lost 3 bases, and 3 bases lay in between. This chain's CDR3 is CSARDYYEQYV. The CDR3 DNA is TGCAGTGCTAGAGACTACTACGAGCAGTACGTC.

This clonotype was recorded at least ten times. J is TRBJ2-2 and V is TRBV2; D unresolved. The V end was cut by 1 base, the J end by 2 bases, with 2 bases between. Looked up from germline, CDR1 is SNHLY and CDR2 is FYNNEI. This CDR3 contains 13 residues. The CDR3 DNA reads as TGTGCCAGCAGTGAAGAAAACACCGGGGAGCTGTTTTTT. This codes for CASSEENTGELFF.

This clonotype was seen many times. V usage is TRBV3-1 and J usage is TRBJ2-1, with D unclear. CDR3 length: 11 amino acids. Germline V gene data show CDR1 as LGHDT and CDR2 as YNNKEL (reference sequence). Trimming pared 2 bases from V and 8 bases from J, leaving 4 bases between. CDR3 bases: TGTGCCAGCAGCCAAATGGATGAGCAGTTCTTC. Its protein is CASSQMDEQFF.

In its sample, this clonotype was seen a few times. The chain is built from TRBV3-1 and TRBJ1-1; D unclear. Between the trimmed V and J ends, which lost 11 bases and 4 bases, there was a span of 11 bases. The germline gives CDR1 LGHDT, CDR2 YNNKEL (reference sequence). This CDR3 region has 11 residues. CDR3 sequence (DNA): TGTGCCTCTGTATCGGCCACTGAAGCTTTCTTT. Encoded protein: CASVSATEAFF.

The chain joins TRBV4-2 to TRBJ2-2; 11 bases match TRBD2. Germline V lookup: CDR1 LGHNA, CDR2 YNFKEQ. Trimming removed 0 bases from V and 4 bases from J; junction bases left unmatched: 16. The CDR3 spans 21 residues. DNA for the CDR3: TGTGCCAGCAGCCAAGATGGGCTTAGCGGGAGGGTTGGGTATCGCACCGGGGAGCTGTTTTTT. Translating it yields CASSQDGLSGRVGYRTGELFF.

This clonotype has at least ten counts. The CDR3, as DNA: TGTGCCAGCTCACCAACCTTCCCCCGGGGGTGGAATGAGCAGTTCTTC. Amino acids: CASSPTFPRGWNEQFF. The chain has TRBV18 and TRBJ2-1; TRBD2 is a possible D gene (6 bases). With 2 bases removed from V and 7 bases from J, the gap between germline ends came to 18 bases. Per germline, CDR1 KGHSH and CDR2 LQKENI. The CDR3 extends over 16 amino acids.

The CDR3 here is CASSIDWTPGELFF. The CDR3 bases are TGTGCCAGTAGTATAGATTGGACACCCGGGGAGCTGTTTTTT. The rearrangement joins TRBV19 to TRBJ2-2; TRBD1 is a possible D gene (5 bases). Germline V lookup: CDR1 LNHDA, CDR2 SQIVND (reference sequence). CDR3 length: 14 residues. The ends were cut back, 0 bases at V and 6 bases at J, with 8 bases in the middle. Using reference TRBV19 and TRBJ2-2 for the parts outside the CDR3, the full variable domain is DGGITQSPKYLFRKEGQNVTLSCEQNLNHDAMYWYRQDPGQGLRLIYYSQIVNDFQKGDIAEGYSVSREKKESFPLTVTSAQKNPTAFYLCASSIDWTPGELFFGEGSRLTVL.

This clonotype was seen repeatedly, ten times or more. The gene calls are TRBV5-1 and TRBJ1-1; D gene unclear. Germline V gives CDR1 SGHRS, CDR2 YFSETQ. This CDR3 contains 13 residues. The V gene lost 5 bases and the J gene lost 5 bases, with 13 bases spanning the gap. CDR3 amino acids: CASRVGLRTEAFF. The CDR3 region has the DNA TGCGCCAGCAGAGTGGGGTTGCGGACTGAAGCTTTCTTT.

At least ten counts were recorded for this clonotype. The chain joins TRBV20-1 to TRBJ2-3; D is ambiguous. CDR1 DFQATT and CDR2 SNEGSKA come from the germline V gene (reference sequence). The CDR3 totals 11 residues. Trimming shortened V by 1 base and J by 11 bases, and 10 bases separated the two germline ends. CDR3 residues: CSARVPREQYF. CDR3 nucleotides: TGCAGTGCTAGAGTGCCTCGTGAGCAGTATTTT.